This TCR beta chain was found in a study of blood T cell repertoires in COVID-19 (dated by TCRdb to 2020 to 2021). Regarding the complete study: Samples covering the acute and convalescent phases of COVID-19 were provided by collaborators in the United States, Italy and Spain. The material from the prospective study consisted of cDNA or gDNA derived from T cells, B-cell-depleted T cells, or PBMCs. Subjects who had been exposed to COVID-19, were actively infected with it, or had recovered from it provided the deeply sampled blood TCRbeta repertoires that made up the dataset. A freely available public database, intended as a resource for researchers studying the immune response to SARS-CoV-2, is where the repertoires were released. The samples were drawn from two sources: the first 160 participants of the ongoing ImmuneRACE study, and 1,254 subjects contributed by 6 global collaborators. A de-identified subject ID, COVID-19 status, age in years and sex were almost always included in the sample metadata. HLA class I and class II types, where available, came from metadata supplied by the sample provider rather than from assay-based typing.

The trim is 0 bases for V and 0 bases for J, with a gap of 12 bases between the germline ends. Looking up the germline V gene yields CDR1 ENHRY and CDR2 SYGVKD. The CDR3 contains 16 residues, cysteine and phenylalanine counted. The DNA shown is the 48-base CDR3, in frame from base 1. The research as a whole found: The quantity of clinical and demographic metadata differed by source and by participant and was supplied without curation.

TCRbeta CDR3 regions were amplified from genomic DNA using the immunoSEQ Assay, a bias-controlled multiplex PCR. The source study handled its data this way. Within the assay, amplification of reference gene primers was used to estimate how many nucleated cells each sample contained. To quantify the absolute abundance of each unique TCRbeta CDR3 rearrangement, sequence reads were collapsed and filtered. For each sample, productive Simpson clonality was calculated by taking the square root of Simpson's diversity index across productive rearrangements. TCRdb mirrors the immuneACCESS table, restricted to in-frame sequences. Some clones are absent from its copies; in checked studies, under half trace to an unresolved V gene, and the reason for the others is unknown. That table furnishes V, J and clone size, whereas the DNA furnished D and trimming. The sample contains around 400,000 clones, approximately 89% of them found a single time. The ten largest clones add up to less than 2% of the sample.

Remarks on this clone: Its antigen is still unknown. No much larger clone is present one base from it, and per-base qualities are unavailable.

Enrolling through a virtual design, the prospective study's participants ranged in age from roughly 18 to 95 years and lived across about two dozen United States geographic areas. To assign participants to cohorts, the prospective study relied on clinical history that participants themselves reported in a screening survey and a study questionnaire. For ImmuneRACE Cohort 3, a participant was defined as recovered based on two consecutive negative NP/OP PCR tests, clearance by a healthcare professional, or resolution of symptoms. Mobile phlebotomists in the prospective study collected whole blood, serum and a nasopharyngeal or oropharyngeal swab from every participant. Additional blood draws and questionnaires over an approximately two-month period could optionally be provided by prospective study participants. Prospective study blood samples were shipped either frozen or at room temperature before DNA extraction.

Recombination connected TRBV10-3 to TRBJ2-7; the D gene assignment is ambiguous. This clonotype was obtained from a woman aged 25 to 39 who had recovered from COVID-19. Input material: PBMCs or T cells enriched from blood (not recorded which). The base sequence is TGTGCCATCAGTGAGTCGATGGCGGCCAGCTCCTACGAGCAGTACTTC. Translated, it reads CAISESMAASSYEQYF.